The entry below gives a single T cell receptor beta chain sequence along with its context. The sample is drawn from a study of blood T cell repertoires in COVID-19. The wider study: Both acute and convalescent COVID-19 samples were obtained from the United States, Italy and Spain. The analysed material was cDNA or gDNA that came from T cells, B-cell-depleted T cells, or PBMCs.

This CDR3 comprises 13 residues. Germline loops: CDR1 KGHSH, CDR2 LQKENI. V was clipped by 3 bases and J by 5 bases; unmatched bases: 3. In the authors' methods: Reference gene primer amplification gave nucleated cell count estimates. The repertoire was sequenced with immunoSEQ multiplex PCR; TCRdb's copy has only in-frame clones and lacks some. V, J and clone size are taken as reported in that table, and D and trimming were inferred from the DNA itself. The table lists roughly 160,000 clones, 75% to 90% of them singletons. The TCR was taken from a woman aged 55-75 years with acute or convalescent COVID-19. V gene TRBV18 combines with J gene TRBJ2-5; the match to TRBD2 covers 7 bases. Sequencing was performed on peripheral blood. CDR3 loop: CASSPGTKETQYF. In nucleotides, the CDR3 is TGTGCCAGCTCACCCGGGACTAAGGAGACCCAGTACTTC.